This is a list of T cell receptor beta chains from one sample in a study of cytomegalovirus exposure and HLA in healthy donors. This table comes from immunoSEQ multiplex PCR, and its TCRdb copy is limited to in-frame clones, with some not included. The sample lists about 140,000 clones, about 80% occurring once. Specimen: PBMCs. These receptors originate from a female donor in good health and CMV-seronegative. The CDR3 runs from the conserved cysteine through the conserved F or W. The order of the fields is J gene, clone size, V gene, D gene, CDR3 protein, CDR3 DNA. D genes are given only for firm matches. Only some rows state a clone size, as once, few, many or a class for expanded clones.

TRBJ1-2 NA TRBV6-5 TRBD1 CASRTRTGYGYTF TGTGCCAGCAGGACCAGGACAGGTTATGGCTACACCTTC
TRBJ1-1 NA TRBV29-1 TRBD1 CSVEDNLKGAEAFF TGCAGCGTTGAAGATAACTTAAAGGGGGCCGAAGCTTTCTTT
TRBJ1-4 NA TRBV2 TRBD1 CASSIPGQGNEKLFF TGTGCCAGCAGCATCCCGGGACAGGGAAATGAAAAACTGTTTTTT
TRBJ1-2 once TRBV11-2 TRBD1 CASSTRQGWGSYGYTF TGTGCCAGCAGCACCAGACAGGGGTGGGGGTCATATGGCTACACCTTC
TRBJ1-3 NA TRBV7-9 TRBD1 CASSLSRGQGGRNTIYF TGTGCCAGCAGCTTATCCCGGGGACAGGGGGGCCGAAACACCATATATTTT
TRBJ2-2 NA TRBV7-2 TRBD1 CASSFGTGFNGELFF TGTGCCAGCAGCTTCGGGACAGGGTTTAACGGGGAGCTGTTTTTT
TRBJ1-1 NA TRBV28 TRBD1 CASIRDRNTEAFF TGTGCCAGCATAAGGGACAGGAACACTGAAGCTTTCTTT
TRBJ2-7 NA TRBV7-2 TRBD2 CASSSRTSGSIYEQYF TGTGCCAGCAGCTCCCGGACTAGCGGGAGCATCTACGAGCAGTACTTC
TRBJ1-2 NA TRBV4-3 NA CASSQERRQTFLNYGYPF TGCGCCAGCAGCCAAGAGAGGCGACAGACCTTCCTTAACTATGGCTACCCCTTC
TRBJ2-1 NA TRBV30 TRBD2 CAWRFRLAGYNEQFF TGTGCCTGGAGGTTCCGACTAGCGGGGTACAATGAGCAGTTCTTC
TRBJ1-5 NA TRBV28 NA CASSSALGNQPQHF TGTGCCAGCAGCTCGGCACTAGGCAATCAGCCCCAGCATTTT
TRBJ1-4 NA TRBV4-2 TRBD1 CASSQGTGGQRRTNEKLFF TGTGCCAGCAGCCAAGGGACAGGGGGCCAGAGAAGGACTAATGAAAAACTGTTTTTT
TRBJ2-5 NA TRBV5-1 TRBD2 CASSLWGGREETQYF TGCGCCAGCAGCTTGTGGGGCGGGAGGGAAGAGACCCAGTACTTC
TRBJ2-7 once TRBV5-1 NA CASSEQGSYEQYF TGCGCCAGCTCTGAACAGGGTTCCTACGAGCAGTACTTC
TRBJ2-7 NA TRBV2 TRBD1 CASMRQGFGGTYEQYF TGTGCCAGCATGAGACAGGGGTTTGGAGGAACTTACGAGCAGTACTTC
TRBJ1-5 NA TRBV23-1 NA CASRGGKGWSNQPQHF TGCGCCAGCCGAGGGGGTAAAGGGTGGAGCAATCAGCCCCAGCATTTT
TRBJ2-2 NA TRBV29-1 TRBD2 CSVEVTSGQGGELFF TGCAGCGTTGAAGTGACTAGCGGGCAAGGCGGGGAGCTGTTTTTT
TRBJ1-6 NA TRBV7-9 NA CASSPEGSAENSPLHF TGTGCCAGCAGCCCAGAGGGATCAGCTGAGAATTCACCCCTCCACTTT
TRBJ2-7 few TRBV7-8 NA CASSSRSLYEQYF TGTGCCAGCAGCTCCAGGTCCCTATACGAGCAGTACTTC
TRBJ1-1 NA TRBV28 NA CASQERGANTEAFF TGTGCCAGCCAGGAGCGGGGAGCGAACACTGAAGCTTTCTTT
TRBJ1-2 NA TRBV5-6 NA CASSSAGDPYYGYTF TGTGCCAGCAGCTCAGCAGGGGATCCCTACTATGGCTACACCTTC
TRBJ2-7 NA TRBV27 TRBD1 CASSLGTAYEQYF TGTGCCAGCAGCCTCGGGACAGCGTACGAGCAGTACTTC
TRBJ2-7 NA TRBV15 NA CATSRDPRVEQYF TGTGCCACCAGCAGAGATCCCAGGGTCGAGCAGTACTTC
TRBJ1-1 few TRBV14 NA CASSLRGGTEAFF TGTGCCAGCAGCCTCAGGGGTGGCACTGAAGCTTTCTTT
TRBJ1-2 NA TRBV6-5 NA CASSYVQGPPYGYTF TGTGCCAGCAGTTACGTACAGGGACCCCCCTATGGCTACACCTTC
TRBJ2-1 NA TRBV6-6 NA CASSFGVRRFDEQFF TGTGCCAGCAGTTTCGGGGTCCGGCGGTTTGATGAGCAGTTCTTC
TRBJ2-5 NA TRBV7-2 NA CASSLRWTGETQYF TGTGCCAGCAGCTTAAGGTGGACTGGGGAGACCCAGTACTTC
TRBJ1-5 NA TRBV4-2 NA CASSRAGEGQPQHF TGTGCCAGCAGCAGGGCAGGGGAGGGTCAGCCCCAGCATTTT
TRBJ2-1 NA TRBV27 TRBD1 CASSLRTGGNDEQFF TGTGCCAGCAGTTTAAGGACAGGGGGTAACGATGAGCAGTTCTTC
TRBJ1-2 NA TRBV5-1 NA CASSLGGVAGYTF TGCGCCAGCAGCTTGGGCGGGGTGGCTGGCTACACCTTC
TRBJ1-6 once TRBV11-2 TRBD1 CASSLDYRQGNYNSPLHF TGTGCCAGCAGCTTAGATTACAGACAGGGGAATTATAATTCACCCCTCCACTTT
TRBJ2-4 NA TRBV28 NA CASIGGAANIQYF TGTGCCAGCATTGGGGGGGCCGCAAACATTCAGTACTTC
TRBJ1-2 NA TRBV6-1 NA CASIPWTSSEGYTF TGTGCCAGCATTCCTTGGACCTCTAGCGAGGGCTACACCTTC